The source of this T cell receptor beta chain is a study of PD-L1 blockade in urothelial cancer. For the study at large: Reported median T cell count for blood samples was around 150,000.

Whole-study results and caveats: Prediction of better survival came from below-median pretreatment blood TCR clonality.

Measured with immunoSEQ multiplex PCR; TCRdb has only the in-frame clones, and not every one. The sample has some 120,000 clones; roughly 84% are singletons. Points on this clone: Its antigen remains unknown.

Time point in this sample: pretreatment peripheral blood. Locally advanced or metastatic urothelial carcinoma was diagnosed in the patients. The number of samples from each patient was between 1 and 8, taken pretreatment and on-treatment. This material consisted of PBMCs, taken around atezolizumab (anti-PD-L1) treatment. This receptor was obtained from a man aged 45 to 65 with urothelial cancer.

CDR3 nucleotides: TGTGCCAGCAGCCCCAGGGCTAGCGGGATCAACAATGAGCAGTTCTTC. Its translation is CASSPRASGINNEQFF. The chain carries TRBV5-6 and TRBJ2-1; 9 nucleotides line up with TRBD2. The CDR3 totals 16 residues. CDR1 and CDR2 (germline): SGHDT, YYEEEE. Losses at the gene ends were 4 bases for V and 5 bases for J; bases not matched to a gene: 10.